This TCR beta chain was found in a study of T cell repertoires in cytomegalovirus infection. Study overall: Public TCR beta signatures marked donors with CMV infection and the matching HLA. Study findings and constraints: The study found HLA-C-restricted CMV-specific TCR beta clonotypes dominating the ex vivo response.

The V and J ends lost 2 bases and 4 bases respectively, with 15 bases between them. The CDR3 length is 16 residues. TCRdb reprocessed the reads with MiXCR, giving one entry per CDR3 protein. Of roughly 120,000 distinct CDR3 sequences detected, about 32% appear once; the ten largest clones hold about 53%. This clonotype was recorded a few times. Its specificity is unknown. The sequence was obtained from a human donor in good health (CMV status not recorded). Some clones in this sample may be carry-over from other donors' samples. The chain recombines TRBV12-3 or TRBV12-4 with TRBJ1-5; D call uncertain. Sequencing was performed on CD8+ T cells from cultured PBMCs, taken from culture after CMV antigen stimulation. CDR3 sequence: CASSLSGPVSNQPQHF. CDR3 DNA sequence: TGTGCCAGCAGTTTAAGTGGTCCGGTCTCAAATCAGCCCCAGCATTTT.